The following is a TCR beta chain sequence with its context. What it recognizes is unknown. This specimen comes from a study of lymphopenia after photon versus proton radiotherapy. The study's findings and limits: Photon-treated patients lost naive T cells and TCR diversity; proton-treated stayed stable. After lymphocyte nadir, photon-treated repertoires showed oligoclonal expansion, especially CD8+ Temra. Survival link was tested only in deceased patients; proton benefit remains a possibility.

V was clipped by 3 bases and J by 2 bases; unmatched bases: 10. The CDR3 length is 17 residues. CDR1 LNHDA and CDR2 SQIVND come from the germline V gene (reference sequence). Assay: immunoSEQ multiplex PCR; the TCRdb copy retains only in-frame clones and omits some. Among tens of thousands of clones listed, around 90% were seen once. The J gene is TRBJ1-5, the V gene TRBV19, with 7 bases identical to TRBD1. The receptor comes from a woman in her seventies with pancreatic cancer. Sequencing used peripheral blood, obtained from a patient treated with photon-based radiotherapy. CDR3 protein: CASSILHTGDGNQPQHF. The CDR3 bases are TGTGCCAGTAGTATCCTCCACACAGGGGACGGCAATCAGCCCCAGCATTTT.